This T cell receptor (beta chain) was captured by sequencing in a study of blood T cell repertoires in COVID-19. Study details: Samples came from the United States, Italy and Spain, spanning acute and convalescent COVID-19.

This CDR3 spans 12 amino acids. CDR1 and CDR2 (germline): GTSNPN, SVGIG (reference sequence). V was pared by 2 bases and J by 6 bases, with 8 bases between. Recruits, aged roughly 18 to 90 years, lived in 25 or so US areas. As processed by the authors: The authors estimated nucleated cell counts from reference gene primer amplification. Produced via immunoSEQ multiplex PCR; TCRdb's table is partial and in-frame only. D and trimming come from the DNA, and the V and J calls and clone size come from that table. The sample has roughly 220,000 clones; approximately 86% are singletons. Sequenced sample: PBMCs or T cells enriched from blood (not recorded which). V is TRBV30 and J is TRBJ2-1; D is unresolved. The sequence was collected from a woman aged 45-65 years with acute COVID-19. CDR3 loop: CAWSILSNEQFF. In DNA, the CDR3 is TGTGCCTGGAGTATCCTGAGCAATGAGCAGTTCTTC.